A selection of T cell receptor beta chains follows, all from one sample in a study of T-cell memory formation after mild COVID-19. TCRdb re-called the 5' RACE reads through MiXCR, storing one row per CDR3 protein. Of 360,000 or so distinct CDR3 sequences listed, 25% to 30% are singletons. Sample: PBMCs or a T cell subset sorted from them (not recorded which). The receptors come from an adult woman who had mild COVID-19 (a few samples of this study predate the infection). Cell type and time point are not known. Each CDR3 is given with its conserved first and last residue. D genes are given only for firm matches. Clone size is shown for a subset of rows, as once, few, many or a class of expanded clone.

size	V	D	J	DNA	CDR3
.	TRBV12-3/TRBV12-4	TRBD1	TRBJ2-5	TGTGCCAGCAGTCTGGCAACAGGGGGCGCGGAGACCCAGTACTTC	CASSLATGGAETQYF
.	TRBV24-1	TRBD1	TRBJ2-1	TGTGCCACCAGTGACAGGGACAGTTACAATGAGCAGTTCTTC	CATSDRDSYNEQFF
few	TRBV15	.	TRBJ2-7	TGTGCCACTACTGTGACTGACGGTCTCTCCTACGAGCAGTACTTC	CATTVTDGLSYEQYF
.	TRBV27	.	TRBJ1-1	TGTGCCAGCAGTGGGGACCCCTCTAGCACTGAAGCTTTCTTT	CASSGDPSSTEAFF
.	TRBV5-1	.	TRBJ2-2	TGCGCCAGCAGCTTGGCGGCGGGGAACACCGGGGAGCTGTTTTTT	CASSLAAGNTGELFF
.	TRBV12-3/TRBV12-4	.	TRBJ1-2	TGTGCCAGCAGTTTAGGATCGTCCTCAGGCTACACCTTC	CASSLGSSSGYTF
.	TRBV7-2	.	TRBJ2-5	TGTGCCAGCAGCTTATGGGATACTGGCCCCCTAGAGACCCAGTACTTC	CASSLWDTGPLETQYF
few	TRBV24-1	.	TRBJ2-3	TGTGCCCCCCGCTCGGGGATGCAGTATTTT	CAPRSGMQYF
few	TRBV15	.	TRBJ2-7	TGTGCCACCAGCCCGAGACGGGACGTGAAAATCTCCTACGAGCAGTACTTC	CATSPRRDVKISYEQYF
.	TRBV7-8	.	TRBJ1-4	TGTGCCAGCAGCTTAGGCAAATATAGCGAAAAACTGTTTTTT	CASSLGKYSEKLFF
.	TRBV4-1	TRBD2	TRBJ2-7	TGCGCCAGCAGCCAAGAATCTAGCGGGGATATCTCCTACGAGCAGTACTTC	CASSQESSGDISYEQYF
.	TRBV3-1	TRBD2	TRBJ2-7	TGTGCCAGCAGCCAAGGACTCCGGATAGCGGGGAATTCCTACGAGCAGTACTTC	CASSQGLRIAGNSYEQYF
few	TRBV7-2	.	TRBJ2-2	TGTGCCAGCAGCTTCCCTGGAAAGTCCTCCACCGGGGAGCTGTTTTTT	CASSFPGKSSTGELFF
.	TRBV7-2	TRBD1	TRBJ1-1	TGTGCCAGCAGCTTAACGGGACAGTACACTGAAGCTTTCTTT	CASSLTGQYTEAFF
once	TRBV12-3/TRBV12-4	.	TRBJ2-7	TGTGCCAGCAGTCATCATCGGGAAGTCTACGAGCAGTACTTC	CASSHHREVYEQYF
.	TRBV2	TRBD1	TRBJ1-5	TGTGCCAGCAGACCGGGACAGGGCTATCAGCCCCAGCATTTT	CASRPGQGYQPQHF
.	TRBV4-1	.	TRBJ2-4	TGCGCCAGCAGCCAAGAGGGGAGAGAAGCCAAAAACATTCAGTACTTC	CASSQEGREAKNIQYF
few	TRBV5-1	TRBD2	TRBJ2-5	TGCGCCAGCAGCTTGACACTAGCGGGTGGAGAGACCCAGTACTTC	CASSLTLAGGETQYF
many	TRBV25-1	.	TRBJ2-3	TGTGCCAGCAGTGAATACTCCCTTACAGATACGCAGTATTTT	CASSEYSLTDTQYF
few	TRBV4-2	.	TRBJ1-1	TGTGCCAGCAGCCAAAACCCCTGGGGGCCCACTGAAGCTTTCTTT	CASSQNPWGPTEAFF
.	TRBV6-6	.	TRBJ1-1	TGTGCCAGCAGGGCAGGGGCTGAAGCTTTCTTT	CASRAGAEAFF
.	TRBV12-3/TRBV12-4	.	TRBJ2-3	TGTGCCAGCAGTAGAGGGGTTGATACGCAGTATTTT	CASSRGVDTQYF
.	TRBV4-3	.	TRBJ2-7	TGCGCCAGCAGCCAAGGAGTGGACAGCGGCTACGAGCAGTACTTC	CASSQGVDSGYEQYF
.	TRBV29-1	.	TRBJ2-5	TGCAGCGCCCGGGACACATCCGGGGAGACCCAGTACTTC	CSARDTSGETQYF
.	TRBV25-1	TRBD1	TRBJ2-3	TGTGCCAGCAGTCCACCTGAACCGGGACAGGGGCAGTTTACGCAGTATTTT	CASSPPEPGQGQFTQYF
many	TRBV7-2	TRBD2	TRBJ2-5	TGTGCCAGCAGCTTCAGCGGGGGCCAAGAGACCCAGTACTTC	CASSFSGGQETQYF
few	TRBV6-2/TRBV6-3	.	TRBJ2-7	TGTGCCAGCAGTTACCTTTTCTCCTACGAGCAGTACTTC	CASSYLFSYEQYF
.	TRBV7-9	.	TRBJ1-2	TGTGCCAGCAGCTTAGTCAGGGGCTACACCTTC	CASSLVRGYTF